This section outlines one T cell receptor (beta chain) sequence together with its context. The table lists this clonotype with many counts. Its antigen specificity is not known. Per-base qualities were not stored, and no clone one base away is much larger. Interpreted using the paper, the time point label stands for: pre-sensitization, week 0. The treatment or condition label of this sample denotes: therapeutic diphenylcyclopropenone sensitization with weekly scalp DPC. Blood at each patch-test visit was drawn before the patch test was applied. Patients were considered eligible if aged 18 to 70, diagnosed with alopecia and deemed suitable for DPC therapy, and patients were excluded if pregnant. Unfractionated whole blood was collected in Tempus Blood RNA tubes, and total RNA was extracted from that blood. The sample comes from a study of human T cells and chemical hapten exposure (dated by TCRdb to the early 2020s). Some background on the complete study: For sensitization, 2% DPC in acetone was applied to a roughly 2 cm by roughly 2 cm area of upper inner arm skin. Throughout the roughly 25-week study period, patients were also given weekly therapeutic DPC doses on the scalp. Patch testing was performed on the upper back with Finn chambers containing 0.01% DPC, and the patch tests were scored after 6 days according to International Contact Dermatitis Research Group standards. Alopecia areata with under or over 50% scalp involvement, alopecia totalis and alopecia universalis were represented in the patient cohort, which was mostly female. Libraries were pooled for sequencing, and variation in per-sample TCR yields was attributed mainly to small differences in library volumes within the pool. The study tracked peripheral blood TCR repertoire changes in vivo during primary and secondary sensitization to the hapten diphenylcyclopropenone (DPC) in alopecia patients. Blood samples were taken from patients before sensitization (week 0) and at 2, 6 and about 24 weeks after DPC sensitization. Around 30 alopecia patients provided blood for TCR sequencing at one to four time points (pre-sensitization, 2, 6 and 24 weeks). Overall study outcomes, separate from this receptor: Repeated subsampling changed both the strength of the expansion versus patch-test correlation and the threshold at which the correlation became significant. The number of TCRs above 1 in 1000 frequency did not change with DPC sensitization; there was no evidence of global repertoire structure alterations. Compared with pre-sensitization or healthy control sets, expanded TCRs formed significantly more large CDR3 similarity clusters, which is consistent with antigen-driven responses. Alopecia, a presumed autoimmune disease, was present in all patients, so the immune response of the patients might differ from that of healthy individuals. Patch test score correlated positively with the number of PT1 expanded TCRs, reaching significance at thresholds 8, 16 and 32 but not at 4.

The CDR3 holds 15 amino acids from the cysteine to the phenylalanine. Only the CDR3 region is kept as DNA, spanning 45 bases read in frame from base 1. According to the germline V gene, CDR1 reads SGHRS and CDR2 reads YFSETQ. V lost 3 bases and J lost 9 bases; the stretch between them is 21 bases long. The library was built by means of RACE. The sample was run on a NextSeq 500. During library preparation, unique molecular identifiers were attached to individual cDNA molecules so that TCRs could be counted quantitatively and reproducibly. From each blood RNA sample, both TCR alpha and TCR beta chains were sequenced. Regarding the original processing steps: Samples had a median of about 96,000 TCRs, with a range from about 20,000 to 690,600. V, J and CDR3 annotation of the TCR reads was performed with the Decombinator software suite. For the PS versus PT1 abundance plots, all samples were subsampled to the same number of TCRs (28,000). TCRs were defined as expanded if absent before sensitization and observed at least eight times at the 2-week time point. In TCRdb, the public reads were trimmed at Q25 with fastp and aligned with MiXCR, with productive beta chains retained. Here each entry gathers all rows of one CDR3 protein and keeps the most common genes and DNA. The V and J calls were determined by TCRdb, not by the authors. The sample table lists approximately 370,000 distinct CDR3 sequences, 5.5% of them with a count of one. In total, the top ten clones hold over 7% of the sample.

The rearrangement combines TRBV5-1 with TRBJ2-5, with the D call perhaps TRBD1 or TRBD2, as 6 bases match in each case. This receptor was identified in a woman aged 18 to 35 with alopecia areata. Some clones in this sample may be carry-over from other donors' samples. This specimen consisted of whole blood, obtained in connection with sensitization to the hapten diphenylcyclopropenone (DPC). The sequenced DNA is TGCGCCAGCAGCTCCCGGACAGTAGGGGGAGGAGCCCAGTACTTC. It translates as CASSSRTVGGGAQYF.